What follows describes a single T cell receptor beta chain. The clone's antigen remains unknown. No much larger clonotype is one base removed from it; base qualities were not supplied. Preparation of the library involved the immunoSEQ multiplex PCR assay. For TCR sequencing, RNA was extracted from every sample and reverse transcribed into cDNA to serve as template. SuperScript III was used for first-strand cDNA synthesis, primed with a 2:1 mix of oligo-dT and random hexamers. A synthetic immune receptor repertoire was used to assess amplification bias, and residual bias was removed computationally. As for the authors' bioinformatics: Raw reads were preprocessed for error removal, and CDR3 was defined according to IMGT conventions as running from the conserved cysteine to phenylalanine. Clonality was computed by normalizing Shannon entropy by log2 of the number of productive unique TCRs and subtracting the result from 1. Whether scalp clones were CD4 or CD8 was inferred by matching scalp TCRbeta sequences against CD4 and CD8 repertoires sorted from blood. Entries here come from immuneACCESS through TCRdb and include only in-frame sequences with V and J called. Some clones fail to appear in such tables; in the studies checked, an unresolved V gene covers under half of the shortfall, and the cause of the remainder is unknown. That table supplies the V and J calls and clone size; D and trimming were determined from the DNA. The sample contains some 170,000 clones, about 63% of them found a single time. The leading ten clones occupy 14% to 15% of the sample.

Read against the paper, the sample's time point label means: baseline before oral tofacitinib. Lesional scalp punch biopsies and peripheral blood were obtained from alopecia areata patients. PBMCs were isolated by density centrifugation and stained for CD3, CD4 and CD8, and CD4+ and CD8+ T cells were sorted on a FACSAria. The data originate from a study of CD8+ T cells in alopecia areata (dated by TCRdb to between 2018 and 2020). With regard to the full study: Treated patients were enrolled in an open-label pilot trial of oral tofacitinib at 5 to 10 mg twice daily for moderate-to-severe alopecia areata. Tofacitinib was given for 6 to 18 months, followed by 6 months of follow-up off drug to assess delayed response and recurrence. High-throughput TCRbeta sequencing was used to examine T cell clonal expansion in alopecia areata in both the C3H/HeJ mouse model and human patients. Scalp clonality was compared among normal scalp (n=4), patchy alopecia areata scalp (n=8), and alopecia totalis/universalis scalp (n=8). On the human side, TCRbeta sequencing was run on scalp tissue and on sorted CD4+ and CD8+ peripheral blood T cells from healthy controls and from alopecia areata patients with either patchy or totalis/universalis disease. TCRbeta CDR3 regions were amplified by immunoSEQ multiplex PCR using 35 Vbeta forward and 13 Jbeta reverse primers. Tofacitinib-treated patients had biopsies at baseline and at 4 and 24 weeks of treatment, with a later scalp biopsy in several patients. RNA came from the PAXgene miRNA kit for fixed scalp, the miRNeasy kit for PBMCs, and the RNeasy kit for mouse skin. Findings and caveats that apply to the study as a whole: TCR sequences shared between patients were less clear than in mice, possibly partly because of HLA diversity in the patient population. Higher clonality and more expanded CD8+ clones were observed in lesional scalp than in normal scalp, particularly in alopecia totalis/universalis, a finding suggestive of antigenic drive. Unlike mouse skin, where gammadelta T cells dominate, normal human skin contains resident alphabeta T cells that get sequenced too, which complicates analysis of the scalp TCR repertoire.

Relative to germline, V is 4 bases shorter and J is 3 bases shorter, with 16 bases between their ends. The CDR3 runs 14 residues from the cysteine to the phenylalanine. The read is trimmed to its CDR3 DNA, 42 bases read in frame from base 1. Taken from the germline V gene, the CDR1 and CDR2 loops are SQVTM and ANQGSEA. This receptor chain uses TRBV29-1 and TRBJ2-7; no D gene is confidently identified. This clonotype was obtained from a human donor with alopecia areata. The sequenced sample was CD4+ T cells sorted from blood, obtained at week 0. The DNA reads as follows: TGCAGCGTTGTGAGGAGAGGATTTAACTACGAGCAGTACTTC. Its coded protein is CSVVRRGFNYEQYF.